This record concerns one T cell receptor (beta chain) sequence. This record belongs to a study of shared clonotypes between healthy human individuals. Across the whole study: A couple of women and a few men aged 18 to 49 served as donors.

Libraries were prepared by immunoSEQ multiplex PCR; TCRdb keeps only in-frame clonotypes and omits some of them. The sample contains some 1,400,000 clones, about 96% of which appear only once. Trimming shortened V by 10 bases and J by 2 bases, and 7 bases separated the two germline ends. Germline loops: CDR1 ENHRY, CDR2 SYGVKD. This CDR3 is 11 amino acids long. Adults of Caucasian background living in Nashville, Tennessee made up all donors. Sequencing was performed on naive CD4+ T cells sorted from blood. This sample's subset: CD45RA+ positively selected. V is TRBV10-3 and J is TRBJ2-3; no reliable D call. This clonotype was obtained from a young man in good health. CDR3 coding DNA: TGTGCCACCACAGCCACAGATACGCAGTATTTT. Its protein is CATTATDTQYF.